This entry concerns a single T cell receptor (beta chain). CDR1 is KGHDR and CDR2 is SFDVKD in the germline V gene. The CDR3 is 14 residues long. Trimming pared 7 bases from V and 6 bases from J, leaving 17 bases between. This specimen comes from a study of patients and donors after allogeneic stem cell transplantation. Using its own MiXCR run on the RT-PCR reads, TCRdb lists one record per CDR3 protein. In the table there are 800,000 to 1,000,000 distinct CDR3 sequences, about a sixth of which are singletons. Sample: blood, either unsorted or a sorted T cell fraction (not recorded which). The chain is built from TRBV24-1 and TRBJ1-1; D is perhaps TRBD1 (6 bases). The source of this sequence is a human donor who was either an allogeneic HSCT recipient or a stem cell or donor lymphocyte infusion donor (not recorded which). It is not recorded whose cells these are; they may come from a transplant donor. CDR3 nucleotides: TGTGCCACCAGGGACGTCATGGAGGGGGCTGAAGCTTTCTTT. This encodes CATRDVMEGAEAFF.